The 17 T cell receptor beta chains in this list originate from one sample, sequenced in a study of vaccination effects on CD4 cells after COVID-19. The authors isolated CD4+ T cells after 9 to 10 days of culture. Each participant was given two doses of one vaccine (BNT162b2 or mRNA-1273). What these receptors recognize is not known. Data came from immunoSEQ multiplex PCR; TCRdb stores just in-frame clones and leaves some out. The sample lists 45,000 or so clones, roughly three quarters seen once, with about 6.7% in the top ten. Sample: CD4+ T cells from PBMCs cultured without peptide, taken after COVID-19 vaccination. Receptors originate from a human donor who received a COVID-19 vaccine.

This chain uses TRBV29-1 with TRBJ2-7; TRBD1 might be the D (6 bases). The CDR3 length is 13 residues. CDR1 and CDR2 (germline): SQVTM, ANQGSEA. V gave up 3 bases and J gave up 4 bases, with 13 bases separating them. The CDR3 reads CSVESPRGYEQYF. The CDR3 region has the DNA TGCAGCGTTGAGTCCCCCAGGGGATACGAGCAGTACTTC.

This clone showed up just once. The rearrangement joins TRBV12-3 or TRBV12-4 to TRBJ2-7; 10 bases are a match to TRBD1. V shed 6 bases, J shed 8 bases, and the junction held 4 bases outside the gene matches. The CDR3 sequence is 12 residues long. CDR3 loop: CASSLTGGQQYF. For the CDR3, the DNA is TGTGCCAGCAGCTTGACAGGGGGCCAGCAGTACTTC.

V usage is TRBV29-1 and J usage is TRBJ2-1; D is perhaps TRBD2 (6 bases). CDR1 SQVTM and CDR2 ANQGSEA come from the germline V gene. CDR3 length equals 13 residues. V was pared by 7 bases and J by 1 base, with 11 bases between. The CDR3 DNA reads TGCAGCGCGACCGGGAGATCCTACAATGAGCAGTTCTTC. Protein sequence: CSATGRSYNEQFF.

This clone was seen just once. The J gene is TRBJ1-6, the V gene TRBV2; 8 nucleotides agree with TRBD1. Per germline, CDR1 SNHLY and CDR2 FYNNEI. The ends lost 4 bases at V and 3 bases at J; junction bases unmatched: 8. This CDR3 has 17 residues. CDR3 nucleotides: TGTGCCAGCAGTGCGCACGACAGGGGAATCTATAATTCACCCCTCCACTTT. This encodes CASSAHDRGIYNSPLHF.

This chain joins TRBV27 and TRBJ2-6; the D is unclear. Germline V gene sequence: CDR1 MNHEY, CDR2 SMNVEV (reference sequence). The CDR3 runs 13 residues. Trimming shortened V by 5 bases and J by 1 base, and 3 bases separated the two germline ends. CDR3 sequence: CASSISGANVLTF. The CDR3 DNA is TGTGCCAGCAGTATTTCTGGGGCCAACGTCCTGACTTTC.

The chain uses TRBV5-1 and TRBJ1-1; no reliable D call. V was trimmed by 4 bases and J by 6 bases, leaving 19 bases between them. Germline V lookup: CDR1 SGHRS, CDR2 YFSETQ. The CDR3 length is 15 residues. The CDR3 nucleotides are TGCGCCAGCAGCGACAAAACGGGGTATGTCGCTGAAGCTTTCTTT. This translates into CASSDKTGYVAEAFF.

The rearrangement joins TRBV27 to TRBJ2-3; D is ambiguous. The CDR3 loop spans 14 amino acids. The V end lost 3 bases, the J end lost 0 bases, and 7 bases lay between the germline ends. CDR1 is MNHEY, CDR2 SMNVEV, per germline (reference sequence). The CDR3, as DNA: TGTGCCAGCAGTTTTATTAGTAGCACAGATACGCAGTATTTT. As protein: CASSFISSTDTQYF.

This CDR3 is CASSFSGTGNNEQFF. CDR3 DNA: TGCGCCAGCAGCTTCTCCGGGACAGGTAACAATGAGCAGTTCTTC. The chain couples TRBV5-1 to TRBJ2-1, with 8 nucleotides matching TRBD1. V lost 2 bases to trimming and J lost 5 bases; unmatched junction nucleotides: 6. The CDR3 is 15 residues long. Germline V gene sequence: CDR1 SGHRS, CDR2 YFSETQ.

This clone was seen a few times. The chain employs TRBV12-5 and TRBJ1-2; 8 bases are a match to TRBD1. Germline V gene data show CDR1 as LGHNT and CDR2 as FRNRAP. The V and J ends lost 1 base and 6 bases, in that order; junction bases with no gene match: 10. The CDR3 is made up of 16 amino acids. CDR3 nucleotides: TGTGCTAGTGGTTTGGCCCCTTTGGACAGGGCCAATGGCTACACCTTC. This gives the protein CASGLAPLDRANGYTF.

The chain uses TRBV30 and TRBJ1-2; D may be TRBD1 (5 bases). Germline CDR1 reads GTSNPN; CDR2 reads SVGIG (reference sequence). Trimming cost V 0 bases and J 6 bases, with 14 bases left between them. This CDR3 has 14 residues. CDR3 nucleotide sequence: TGTGCCTGGAGTGTAGCGGCAGGGAAAGATGGCTACACCTTC. Protein product: CAWSVAAGKDGYTF.

This chain links TRBV2 with TRBJ2-7; no definite D call. The CDR3 has 14 residues. CDR1 is SNHLY and CDR2 is FYNNEI in the germline V gene. V lost 3 bases to trimming and J lost 7 bases, with 16 bases between them. The CDR3 reads CASSEMGSYGEQYF. In DNA form, the CDR3 reads TGTGCCAGCAGTGAGATGGGCAGCTATGGGGAGCAGTACTTC.

This clone showed up just a few times. The CDR3 coding sequence is TGTGCCAGCAGCTTGGAGGGGGGACACACCAATTCACCCCTCCACTTT. It translates to CASSLEGGHTNSPLHF. The gene calls are TRBV5-4 and TRBJ1-6; possible D gene TRBD1, 6 bases. V shed 0 bases and J shed 7 bases, with 14 bases lying between them. This CDR3 region has 16 residues. The germline V gene encodes CDR1 SGHNT and CDR2 YYREEE (reference sequence). The full variable domain, in which reference TRBV5-4 and TRBJ1-6 provide the parts outside the CDR3, is ETGVTQSPTHLIKTRGQQVTLRCSSQSGHNTVSWYQQALGQGPQFIFQYYREEENGRGNFPPRFSGLQFPNYSSELNVNALELDDSALYLCASSLEGGHTNSPLHFGNGTRLTVT.

This clone was observed a few times. This chain uses TRBV4-1 with TRBJ1-1, with D possibly TRBD1 on 5 matching bases. The V gene's germline CDR1 is MGHRA and CDR2 YSYEKL. The V gene lost 6 bases and the J gene lost 4 bases, with 9 bases spanning the gap. The CDR3 is 12 amino acids. Written as DNA, the CDR3 is TGCGCCAGCAGTGCGGGGGGCACTGAAGCTTTCTTT. It yields the protein CASSAGGTEAFF.

The rearrangement links TRBV6-4 to TRBJ1-5; D is ambiguous. V lost 4 bases, J lost 1 base, and 5 bases lay in between. The CDR3 contains 13 residues. CDR1 and CDR2 from the germline V gene are MRHNA and SNTAGT. The CDR3 nucleotides read TGTGCCAGCAGTGTTGAAAGCAATCAGCCCCAGCATTTT. Its protein is CASSVESNQPQHF.

This clone has only a few counts. The chain is built from TRBV4-2 and TRBJ1-1; D is unclear. CDR3 length: 13 amino acids. V shed 4 bases and J shed 5 bases, with 11 bases lying between them. CDR1 is LGHNA, CDR2 YNFKEQ, per germline. CDR3: CASSPPSVTEAFF. In DNA, the CDR3 is TGTGCCAGCAGCCCACCCAGTGTTACTGAAGCTTTCTTT.

The V gene is TRBV12-3 or TRBV12-4, the J gene TRBJ2-5; D ambiguous. This CDR3 comprises 11 residues. V was pared by 4 bases and J by 5 bases, with 5 bases between. The CDR3 DNA reads TGTGCCAGCAGTTCTTCTGAGACCCAGTACTTC. Its translation: CASSSSETQYF.

This clone was picked up one time. V gene TRBV10-1 combines with J gene TRBJ2-5, with D hard to call. There are 12 residues in the CDR3. Trimming removed 5 bases from V and 5 bases from J, with 9 bases in between. Germline values: CDR1 WNHNN, CDR2 SYGVQD (reference sequence). The DNA for the CDR3 is TGCGCCAGCAGTCCTAACGACGAGACCCAGTACTTC. Translated: CASSPNDETQYF.